The next 27 T cell receptor beta chains were all read from a single sample in a study of siplizumab effects on memory and regulatory T cells. Using immunoSEQ multiplex PCR, the repertoire was profiled, and TCRdb retains in-frame clones only, with some absent. The repertoire holds fewer than 130,000 clones, with just under 95% as singletons. The sequenced material came from CD4+ T cells sorted from blood. These TCRs come from a human donor in good health.

The gene calls are TRBV21-1 and TRBJ1-2; the table assigns TRBD1, which was not confirmed against the DNA. TRBV21-1 is a known pseudogene. This CDR3 is 16 amino acids long. CDR3 sequence: CASSKNYRGQTGVYTF. The CDR3 DNA is TGTGCCAGCAGCAAAAATTATAGGGGCCAGACGGGTGTCTACACCTTC.

V is TRBV9 and J is TRBJ2-2, with TRBD2 matching over 9 bases. V was clipped by 2 bases and J by 1 base; unmatched bases: 9. This CDR3 region has 18 residues. Germline-derived CDR1 and CDR2 are SGDLS and YYNGEE. The CDR3 DNA follows: TGTGCCAGCAGCGTGGGTCACACAGCGGGAGGGAACACCGGGGAGCTGTTTTTT. It encodes CASSVGHTAGGNTGELFF.

V usage is TRBV5-1 and J usage is TRBJ1-2; TRBD1 aligns across 12 bases. CDR3 length: 15 residues. V was pared by 3 bases and J by 3 bases, with 3 bases of the junction left unmatched. In germline, CDR1 is SGHRS, CDR2 YFSETQ. The CDR3 is CASSSGTGGDYGYTF. The CDR3 DNA follows: TGCGCCAGCAGCTCCGGGACAGGGGGCGACTATGGCTACACCTTC.

This rearrangement joins TRBV5-1 to TRBJ2-6, with TRBD1 identical over 7 bases. CDR3 length equals 18 residues. Trimming at V came to 3 bases and at J to 0 bases, leaving 9 bases not matched to a gene. CDR1 SGHRS and CDR2 YFSETQ come from the germline V gene. The CDR3 bases are TGCGCCAGCAGCTCGGGACAGAATTATCACTCTGGGGCCAACGTCCTGACTTTC. It codes for CASSSGQNYHSGANVLTF. Full variable domain (outside the CDR3, taken from reference TRBV5-1 and TRBJ2-6): KAGVTQTPRYLIKTRGQQVTLSCSPISGHRSVSWYQQTPGQGLQFLFEYFSETQRNKGNFPGRFSGRQFSNSRSEMNVSTLELGDSALYLCASSSGQNYHSGANVLTFGAGSRLTVL.

The rearrangement uses TRBV21-1 and TRBJ2-7; the table's D gene call, TRBD1, was not cross checked with the DNA. TRBV21-1 corresponds to a pseudogene. The CDR3 is 14 amino acids. The CDR3 coding sequence is TGTGCCAGCAGCACCCAGACAGGGACATACGAGCAGTACTTC. Translated: CASSTQTGTYEQYF.

This clone is a singleton in its sample. V usage is TRBV6-4 and J usage is TRBJ2-7, with D maybe TRBD2 (5 bases). V dropped 7 bases and J dropped 0 bases, with 16 bases sitting between them. The CDR3 is 15 residues long. CDR1 and CDR2 (germline): MRHNA, SNTAGT. This chain's CDR3 is CASTPRDRRSYEQYF. The DNA for the CDR3 is TGTGCCAGCACCCCTCGGGATCGACGCTCCTACGAGCAGTACTTC.

This rearrangement joins TRBV11-2 to TRBJ2-2; 8 bases agree with TRBD2. Germline CDR1 is SGHAT and CDR2 is FQNNGV. J gave up 5 bases and V 5 bases, and 7 bases lay outside the gene matches. The CDR3 length is 15 residues. Written as DNA, the CDR3 is TGTGCCAGCAGCCGCATCGGGGGGGCTACCGGGGAGCTGTTTTTT. Residues: CASSRIGGATGELFF. Using reference TRBV11-2 and TRBJ2-2 for the parts outside the CDR3, the full variable domain is EAGVAQSPRYKIIEKRQSVAFWCNPISGHATLYWYQQILGQGPKLLIQFQNNGVVDDSQLPKDRFSAERLKGVDSTLKIQPAKLEDSAVYLCASSRIGGATGELFFGEGSRLTVL.

This clone appeared a single time. The J gene is TRBJ2-5, the V gene TRBV5-4, with D tentatively TRBD1 or TRBD2 (6 bases each). The V end was cut by 1 base, the J end by 4 bases, with 14 bases between. CDR1 is SGHNT, CDR2 YYREEE, per germline (reference sequence). The CDR3 spans 15 residues. In nucleotides, the CDR3 is TGTGCCAGCAGCTTGCGGGGGCGGCTGGTAGAGACCCAGTACTTC. Residues: CASSLRGRLVETQYF.

CDR3 sequence: CASSWLAGGGFDIQYF. The CDR3 bases are TGTGCCAGCAGCTGGCTAGCGGGAGGCGGGTTTGACATTCAGTACTTC. The chain recombines TRBV7-9 with TRBJ2-4; 11 positions agree with TRBD2. V gave up 4 bases and J gave up 8 bases; unmatched junction bases: 10. Germline V lookup: CDR1 SEHNR, CDR2 FQNEAQ (reference sequence). The CDR3 is 16 residues long.

The chain carries TRBV6-5 and TRBJ2-7; D may be TRBD1 or TRBD2 (5 bases each). Trimming stripped 2 bases from V and 12 bases from J, with 20 bases between. The CDR3 length is 14 residues. Germline V CDR1 and CDR2: MNHEY, SVGAGI. CDR3 sequence reads: CASSYRGGTQEWYF. The CDR3 nucleotides read TGTGCCAGCAGTTACCGAGGTGGGACCCAAGAGTGGTACTTC.

This chain connects TRBV6-4 to TRBJ2-2; TRBD1 or TRBD2 may be the D gene (5 bases each). The V gene's germline CDR1 is MRHNA and CDR2 SNTAGT. The CDR3 sequence is 12 residues long. V was pared by 8 bases and J by 6 bases, with 10 bases between. The CDR3 here is CASGTRPGELFF. The CDR3 DNA is TGTGCCAGCGGGACCCGGCCCGGGGAGCTGTTTTTT.

This rearrangement joins TRBV28 to TRBJ2-5; the D gene is possibly TRBD2 (6 bases). Germline V lookup: CDR1 MDHEN, CDR2 SYDVKM. Trimming took off 5 bases at V and 5 bases at J, with 18 bases between the two ends. This CDR3 has 15 amino acids. The CDR3 DNA reads TGTGCCAGCAGTCCCAGCGGCCTAGCGAAGGAGACCCAGTACTTC. As protein: CASSPSGLAKETQYF.

The chain employs TRBV6-1 and TRBJ2-5; 7 nucleotides match TRBD1. The CDR3 length is 14 residues. CDR1 MNHNS and CDR2 SASEGT come from the germline V gene. V gave up 7 bases and J gave up 1 base; unmatched junction bases: 6. The CDR3 DNA follows: TGTGCCAGCATTAAGGGGACAGCCCAAGAGACCCAGTACTTC. Its translation: CASIKGTAQETQYF.

This chain joins TRBV7-2 and TRBJ1-2, with 8 bases that match TRBD1. The CDR3 is 16 amino acids. The germline gives CDR1 SGHTA, CDR2 FQGNSA. After removal of 4 bases from V and 8 bases from J, the junction contained 15 bases not matched to a gene. The CDR3 DNA reads TGTGCCAGCAGCTCCCGCCTTAGGACAGGGTTTGGAGGCTACACCTTC. Its protein is CASSSRLRTGFGGYTF.

The rearrangement uses TRBV6-1 and TRBJ1-5, with TRBD1 matching over 9 bases. The germline V gene has CDR1 MNHNS and CDR2 SASEGT. This CDR3 is built from 15 residues. The junction had 9 bases not matched to a gene; V was cut back by 5 bases and J by 7 bases. The CDR3 DNA is TGTGCCAGCAGTACACGAGACAGGGGGGACCAGCCCCAGCATTTT. Protein sequence: CASSTRDRGDQPQHF.

This chain's CDR3 is CASSPRLAGVTGELFF. The CDR3 region has the DNA TGTGCCAGTAGTCCTAGACTAGCGGGAGTCACCGGGGAGCTGTTTTTT. The rearrangement links TRBV19 to TRBJ2-2; TRBD2 matches at 12 bases. CDR3 length: 16 residues. Trimming cost V 5 bases and J 4 bases; bases outside gene matches: 5. CDR1 LNHDA and CDR2 SQIVND come from the germline V gene (reference sequence).

DNA of the CDR3: TGTGCCAGCAGTAGGGCTGACCCCGGGGAGCTGTTTTTT. It yields the protein CASSRADPGELFF. V usage is TRBV25-1 and J usage is TRBJ2-2; no reliable D call. V gave up 5 bases and J gave up 6 bases, with 10 bases separating them. The germline V gene encodes CDR1 MGHDK and CDR2 SYGVNS. This CDR3 contains 13 residues.

V is TRBV7-2 and J is TRBJ2-1; the D call may be TRBD1 or TRBD2 (5 bases each). The V end lost 5 bases, the J end lost 5 bases, and 19 bases lay between the germline ends. Germline assignment: CDR1 SGHTA and CDR2 FQGNSA. The CDR3 has 16 amino acids. The CDR3 protein is CASSTEPWDGHNEQFF. CDR3 sequence (DNA): TGTGCCAGCAGCACCGAACCCTGGGACGGCCACAATGAGCAGTTCTTC.

J is TRBJ1-2 and V is TRBV9; possibly TRBD1 for D (5 bases). This CDR3 is built from 14 residues. Per germline, CDR1 SGDLS and CDR2 YYNGEE. The V end was cut by 5 bases, the J end by 4 bases, with 15 bases between. The DNA for the CDR3 is TGTGCCAGCAGTCCAGATCAGGGTACCTATGGCTACACCTTC. This codes for CASSPDQGTYGYTF.

V gene TRBV20-1 combines with J gene TRBJ2-1; the D is unclear. Trimming cost V 6 bases and J 7 bases, with 7 bases left between them. Germline CDR1 DFQATT, CDR2 SNEGSKA (reference sequence). The CDR3 has 10 amino acids. The CDR3 protein is CSARMNEQFF. CDR3 nucleotides: TGCAGTGCCCGTATGAATGAGCAGTTCTTC.

V and J are TRBV7-2 and TRBJ2-3, with a possible D match to TRBD2 (6 bases). Deletions cut 6 bases from V and 6 bases from J, with 16 bases between. This CDR3 has 14 amino acids. CDR1 is SGHTA and CDR2 is FQGNSA in the germline V gene. The CDR3 here is CASRLGAGTDTQYF. The DNA of the CDR3 is TGTGCCAGCAGGCTAGGGGCGGGGACGGATACGCAGTATTTT.

V and J are TRBV30 and TRBJ1-5; 11 nucleotides match TRBD1. The CDR3 sequence is 14 residues long. V lost 6 bases to trimming and J lost 4 bases; unmatched junction nucleotides: 5. The V gene's germline CDR1 is GTSNPN and CDR2 SVGIG (reference sequence). In DNA form, the CDR3 reads TGTGCCTGTGACCGGGACAGGGGGAATCAGCCCCAGCATTTT. This translates into CACDRDRGNQPQHF.

V and J are TRBV6-5 and TRBJ1-2; TRBD1 might be the D (5 bases). V dropped 2 bases and J dropped 9 bases, with 10 bases sitting between them. The CDR3 sequence is 12 residues long. The germline gives CDR1 MNHEY, CDR2 SVGAGI. CDR3 nucleotides: TGTGCCAGCAGTTACCGGGGACTACGCTACACCTTC. It specifies CASSYRGLRYTF.

J is TRBJ1-1 and V is TRBV6-1; maybe TRBD1 (6 bases). V lost 3 bases, J lost 4 bases, and 15 bases lay in between. Germline loops: CDR1 MNHNS, CDR2 SASEGT. The CDR3 has 15 residues. Here the CDR3 reads CASSEVQVRGTEAFF. As DNA, the CDR3 is TGTGCCAGCAGTGAGGTACAGGTCAGGGGCACTGAAGCTTTCTTT.

J is TRBJ1-2 and V is TRBV5-1, with D uncertain. The V end lost 0 bases, the J end lost 4 bases, and 10 bases lay between the germline ends. In germline, CDR1 is SGHRS, CDR2 YFSETQ. The CDR3 is 14 residues long. The CDR3 reads CASSLEGSAYGYTF. CDR3 bases: TGCGCCAGCAGCTTGGAAGGCAGCGCCTATGGCTACACCTTC.

This sequence joins TRBV5-1 and TRBJ2-7, with 8 bases fitting TRBD2. V lost 4 bases to trimming and J lost 8 bases; unmatched junction nucleotides: 8. The CDR3 is 13 amino acids. The germline V gene has CDR1 SGHRS and CDR2 YFSETQ. The DNA for the CDR3 is TGCGCCAGCAGCCCCCGGGGGGGCGCTAAGCAGTACTTC. Its translation: CASSPRGGAKQYF.

V gene TRBV11-2 combines with J gene TRBJ1-5; D perhaps matches TRBD1 (5 bases). V was cut by 1 base and J by 0 bases, with 7 bases left in between. Per germline, CDR1 SGHAT and CDR2 FQNNGV. CDR3 length equals 15 residues. Written as DNA, the CDR3 is TGTGCCAGCAGCTTAGTTGGGGGTAGCAATCAGCCCCAGCATTTT. This encodes CASSLVGGSNQPQHF.